The TCR beta chain described here comes from a study of post-analysis software for immune sequencing data. At the level of the study: The disease courses covered relapsing-remitting, secondary progressive and progressive-relapsing multiple sclerosis.

The germline V and J ends were trimmed by 0 bases and 2 bases, with 5 bases remaining between them. The CDR3 has 13 residues. From germline, CDR1 is LNHNV and CDR2 YYDKDF (reference sequence). Unique molecular identifiers were built into the TCR beta cDNA libraries. T cells numbering roughly 0.85 to 11 million gave rise to roughly 0.5 million cDNA molecules. TCRdb called the PCR reads again in MiXCR, with one record for every CDR3 protein. In the table there are more than 450,000 distinct CDR3 sequences, roughly 34% of which are singletons. Points from the study as a whole: Normalized Chao1 diversity was significantly lower in multiple sclerosis patients than in controls. F measure showed strong co-clustering of same-batch samples. Relative to controls, patients had several TRBV segments at higher frequency, with TRBV5-6, TRBV5-1 and TRBV20-1 among these.

The sample holds a few counts of this clonotype. Its antigen is unidentified. The chain recombines TRBV15 with TRBJ2-7; D unresolved. The sequencing sample was made of blood. The TCR was taken from a girl younger than 18 with multiple sclerosis. The CDR3 nucleotides are TGTGCCACCAGCAGAGATCAAACCTACGAGCAGTACTTC. Protein sequence: CATSRDQTYEQYF.